The 3 T cell receptor beta chains listed next were all sequenced from one sample in a study of CD8 T cells in ankylosing spondylitis. Each CDR3 protein gets one entry after TCRdb re-called the 5' RACE reads with MiXCR. The sample consists of more than 110,000 distinct CDR3 sequences, 7% to 10% of them appearing once. Sequencing used synovial fluid, either unsorted or a sorted T cell fraction (not recorded which). These receptors all stem from a male donor with ankylosing spondylitis.

The rearrangement joins TRBV6-5 to TRBJ1-2; D remains ambiguous. The CDR3 is 14 residues long. Germline V gene lookup returns CDR1 MNHEY and CDR2 SVGAGI. The germline V and J ends were trimmed by 2 bases and 8 bases, with 15 bases remaining between them. Here the CDR3 reads CASSYQPDGSGYTF. The CDR3 region has the DNA TGTGCCAGCAGTTACCAACCTGACGGTTCGGGCTACACCTTC.

This chain links TRBV28 with TRBJ1-2, with D perhaps TRBD1 (6 bases). CDR3 length: 12 amino acids. Trimming pared 1 base from V and 8 bases from J, leaving 8 bases between. The germline V gene encodes CDR1 MDHEN and CDR2 SYDVKM. The CDR3 DNA is TGTGCCAGCAGTTTATCAGGGGTCGGCTACACCTTC. It translates to CASSLSGVGYTF.

This clonotype was detected a few times. The rearrangement uses TRBV7-2 and TRBJ1-2; unclear D gene. CDR3 length: 15 residues. Germline assignment: CDR1 SGHTA and CDR2 FQGNSA. With 7 bases removed from V and 0 bases from J, the gap between germline ends came to 15 bases. CDR3 sequence: CASNFARAPNYGYTF. The CDR3 nucleotides are TGTGCCAGCAACTTCGCGAGGGCCCCTAACTATGGCTACACCTTC.